The rows below give T cell receptor beta chains drawn from one sample of a study of cytomegalovirus exposure and HLA in healthy donors. Clones were read by immunoSEQ multiplex PCR, and TCRdb kept only the in-frame ones, dropping some. The profile shows more than 85,000 clones, 80% of them singletons. The specimen was PBMCs. These receptors were obtained from a man aged 25 to 40 in good health and CMV-seropositive. The CDR3 runs from the conserved cysteine through the conserved F or W. A D gene is named only where the DNA matches it firmly. Clone sizes are given selectively: once, few, many, or a class where the clone is expanded.

>NA|TRBJ2-5|once|TRBV7-2
TGTGCCAGCAGCTTGGACAGCTGGAAAGAGACCCAGTACTTC
CASSLDSWKETQYF
>TRBD1|TRBJ1-1|NA|TRBV6-5
TGTGCCAGCAGTGCACAGGGGGCTTCTGTCACTGAAGCTTTCTTT
CASSAQGASVTEAFF
>NA|TRBJ1-2|few|TRBV7-9
TGTGCCAGCAGCCTCGGACAGCCCCCATTCTATGGCTACACCTTC
CASSLGQPPFYGYTF
>NA|TRBJ1-3|NA|TRBV9
TGTGCCAGCAGCGTAGGGGGAGGGGGTCGGTATGGAAACACCATATATTTT
CASSVGGGGRYGNTIYF
>TRBD1|TRBJ2-6|NA|TRBV6-1
TGTGCCAGCAGTCCTGGACAGGGCCCAGTCCTGACTTTC
CASSPGQGPVLTF
>TRBD2|TRBJ2-3|NA|TRBV5-3
TGTGCCAGAAGCTTGAGCTGGACTAGCGGCCGGGTCACAGATACGCAGTATTTT
CARSLSWTSGRVTDTQYF
>NA|TRBJ2-7|NA|TRBV10-3
TGTGCCATCAGTGAAGTACAGCCTTACGAGCAGTACTTC
CAISEVQPYEQYF
>NA|TRBJ2-3|NA|TRBV9
TGTGCCAGCAGCGTAGGCCCCCGGGGGAACACAGATACGCAGTATTTT
CASSVGPRGNTDTQYF
>NA|TRBJ2-7|NA|TRBV5-1
TGCGCCAGCAGCTTCGGGGACACCGCCTACGAGCAGTACTTC
CASSFGDTAYEQYF
>TRBD1|TRBJ2-2|NA|TRBV30
TGTGCCTGGAGTCTTCGCCAGGACAGGGGTAACACCGGGGAGCTGTTTTTT
CAWSLRQDRGNTGELFF
>NA|TRBJ2-4|NA|TRBV4-1
TGCGCCAGCAGCCAGAACCCGGGGGGCAGGGAAAACATTCAGTACTTC
CASSQNPGGRENIQYF
>NA|TRBJ1-2|NA|TRBV18
TGTGCCAGCTCACCACCGGAGGGTCGTGGCTATGGCTACACCTTC
CASSPPEGRGYGYTF
>TRBD2|TRBJ2-1|NA|TRBV5-4
TGTGCCAGCAGCTTGGGACAGCGGGGGGACAATGAGCAGTTCTTC
CASSLGQRGDNEQFF
>NA|TRBJ1-1|NA|TRBV7-9
TGTGCCAGCAGCCCCCAGGAGGACGCAGCTGAAGCTTTCTTT
CASSPQEDAAEAFF
>TRBD1|TRBJ1-1|NA|TRBV12-5
TGTGCTAGTGGTCTCGGGACAGGGAGGGTTAGCACTGAAGCTTTCTTT
CASGLGTGRVSTEAFF
>TRBD1|TRBJ2-2|NA|TRBV5-4
TGTGCCAGCAGTCGCGGGACAGGGGGCGGGGAGCTGTTTTTT
CASSRGTGGGELFF
>NA|TRBJ1-2|NA|TRBV6-5
TGTGCCAGCAGTCCCCGGGAGGGGCAGGGCTACACCTTC
CASSPREGQGYTF
>NA|TRBJ1-1|once|TRBV4-3
TGCGCCAGCAGCCAAACCCCGCTGGGGACAATGAACACTGAAGCTTTCTTT
CASSQTPLGTMNTEAFF
>NA|TRBJ2-3|NA|TRBV5-4
TGTGCCAGCAGCTCGACCCCTAGCGGCACAGATACGCAGTATTTT
CASSSTPSGTDTQYF
>TRBD1|TRBJ1-6|NA|TRBV15
TGTGCCACCAGCGCTCCGGGACAGGGTAATTCACCCCTCCACTTT
CATSAPGQGNSPLHF
>NA|TRBJ1-5|NA|TRBV28
TGTGCCAGCACCGCCTCTTGGGCGGCCAGGGAGGGTCAGCCCCAGCATTTT
CASTASWAAREGQPQHF
>TRBD1|TRBJ1-5|few|TRBV29-1
TGCAGCGTTGCGTGGCAGGGGGCCGATCAGCCCCAGCATTTT
CSVAWQGADQPQHF
>NA|TRBJ2-2|NA|TRBV29-1
TGCAGCGTTCTAGGGGGAAACACCGGGGAGCTGTTTTTT
CSVLGGNTGELFF
>NA|TRBJ1-2|NA|TRBV4-1
TGCGCCAGCAGCCAAGATCCAGGGCCCTATGGCTACACCTTC
CASSQDPGPYGYTF
>NA|TRBJ2-5|NA|TRBV18
TGTGCCAGCTCACCACGCCAAGGAGGGACAGAGACCCAGTACTTC
CASSPRQGGTETQYF
>NA|TRBJ1-1|NA|TRBV5-1
TGCGCCAGCAGCTTTACAGGGTCCCAGAACACTGAAGCTTTCTTT
CASSFTGSQNTEAFF
>NA|TRBJ1-4|NA|TRBV28
TGTGCCAGCAGTCCTTTGGGGGGGCGGGGAGCTAATGAAAAACTGTTTTTT
CASSPLGGRGANEKLFF
>TRBD2|TRBJ2-2|NA|TRBV15
TGTGCCACCAGCAGGAAACGCGGGGGGGCGGACACCGGGGAGCTGTTTTTT
CATSRKRGGADTGELFF
>NA|TRBJ1-3|NA|TRBV28
TGTGCCAGCGGAAAGGGACAACCTGGGAACACCATATATTTT
CASGKGQPGNTIYF
>NA|TRBJ2-5|NA|TRBV4-1
TGCGCCAGCAGCCAAAGCGGCCTCCAAGAGACCCAGTACTTC
CASSQSGLQETQYF
>NA|TRBJ1-5|few|TRBV7-2
TGTGCCAGCAGCCCTGGGGGGGCGAGCAATCAGCCCCAGCATTTT
CASSPGGASNQPQHF
>NA|TRBJ1-6|few|TRBV6-1
TGTGCCAGCGGATTTTCCACGGGATCCAATTCACCCCTCCACTTT
CASGFSTGSNSPLHF
>NA|TRBJ1-2|NA|TRBV27
TGTGCCAGCAGTTTAGTTTATGGGTCCGATAGCGGTGGCTACACCTTC
CASSLVYGSDSGGYTF
>TRBD1|TRBJ1-2|NA|TRBV5-1
TGCGCCAGCAGCCTGGGGACAGGGGAAGGTGGCTACACCTTC
CASSLGTGEGGYTF
>NA|TRBJ2-7|NA|TRBV6-6
TGTGCCAGCAGTTACTCCCAGGCTTCCTACGAGCAGTACTTC
CASSYSQASYEQYF